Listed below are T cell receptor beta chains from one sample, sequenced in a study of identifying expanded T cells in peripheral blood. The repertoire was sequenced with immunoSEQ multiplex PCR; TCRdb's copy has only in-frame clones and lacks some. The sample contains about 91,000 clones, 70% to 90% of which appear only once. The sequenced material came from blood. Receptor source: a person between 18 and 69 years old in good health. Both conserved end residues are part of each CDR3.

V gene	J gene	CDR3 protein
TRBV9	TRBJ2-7	CASSGTSGYEQYF
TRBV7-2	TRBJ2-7	CASSLAPELTYEQYF
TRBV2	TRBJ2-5	CASILGTEQETQYF
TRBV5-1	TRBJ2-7	CASSLGGPYEQYF
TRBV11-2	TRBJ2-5	CASGKGQSETQYF
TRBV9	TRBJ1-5	CASSVGTEGQPQHF
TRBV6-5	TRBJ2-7	CASRGEMGRAKEQYF
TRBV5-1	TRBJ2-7	CASSSPGRQGRVQYF
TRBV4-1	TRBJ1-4	CASSQEGATNEKLFF
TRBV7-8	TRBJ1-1	CASSYLTREAFF
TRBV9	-	CASSVGRGDRSSYEQYF
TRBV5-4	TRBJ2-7	CASSRKRASSYEQYF
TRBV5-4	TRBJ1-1	CASSLGRGGNTEAFF
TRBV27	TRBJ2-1	CASSSGYVRHNEQFF
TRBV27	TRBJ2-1	CASSPGLFGEQFF
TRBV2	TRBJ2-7	CASSSDRGEQYF